This T cell receptor beta chain was profiled in a study of T cell repertoires in cytomegalovirus infection. TCRdb reprocessed the reads with MiXCR, giving one entry per CDR3 protein. The sample records roughly 120,000 distinct CDR3 sequences, about 30% being singletons. Concerning this clonotype: Its antigen is not identified.

The V and J ends lost 5 bases and 6 bases, in that order; junction bases with no gene match: 12. The CDR3 has 15 amino acids. CDR1 and CDR2 (germline): SSHAT, FNYEAQ (reference sequence). The chain carries TRBV7-7 and TRBJ2-7; 8 nucleotides agree with TRBD1. This specimen consisted of CD8+ T cells from cultured PBMCs, obtained from culture after CMV antigen stimulation. The receptor's source is a human donor in good health (CMV status not recorded). Some clones in this sample may be carry-over from other donors' samples. The CDR3 DNA reads as TGTGCCAGCAGCCTAAATCCGGGACAGGCTAGCGAGCAGTACTTC. It translates to CASSLNPGQASEQYF.